This T cell receptor (beta chain) was recovered during a study of technical replicates of blood from a handful of donors. Libraries were prepared by immunoSEQ multiplex PCR; TCRdb keeps only in-frame clonotypes and omits some of them. The sample lists 65,000 to 90,000 clones, approximately 93% seen once, with roughly 0.25% in the top ten. CDR3 length: 14 residues. Per the germline V gene, CDR1 is SGHTA and CDR2 is FQGNSA. The ends lost 6 bases at V and 6 bases at J; junction bases unmatched: 10. Sample: T cells isolated from PBMCs. The TCR comes from a human donor in good health. The rearrangement joins TRBV7-2 to TRBJ2-5, with TRBD2 identical over 7 bases. In DNA, the CDR3 is TGTGCCAGCAGTCTAGGGAGGGGTGGGCAGACCCAGTACTTC. This encodes CASSLGRGGQTQYF. Full variable domain (remainder filled in from reference TRBV7-2 and TRBJ2-5): GAGVSQSPSNKVTEKGKDVELRCDPISGHTALYWYRQSLGQGLEFLIYFQGNSAPDKSGLPSDRFSAERTGGSVSTLTIQRTQQEDSAVYLCASSLGRGGQTQYFGPGTRLLVL.